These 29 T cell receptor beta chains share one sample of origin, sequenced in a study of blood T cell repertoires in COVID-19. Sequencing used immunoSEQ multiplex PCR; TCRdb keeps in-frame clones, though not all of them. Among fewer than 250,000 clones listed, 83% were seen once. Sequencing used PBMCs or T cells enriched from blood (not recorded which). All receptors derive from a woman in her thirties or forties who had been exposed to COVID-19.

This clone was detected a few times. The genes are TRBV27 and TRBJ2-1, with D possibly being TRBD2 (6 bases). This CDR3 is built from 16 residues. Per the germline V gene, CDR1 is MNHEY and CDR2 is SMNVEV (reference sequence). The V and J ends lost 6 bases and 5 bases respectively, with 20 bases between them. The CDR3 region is CASRHLSGGNNNEQFF. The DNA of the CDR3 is TGTGCCAGCAGACACCTCTCAGGCGGGAACAACAATGAGCAGTTCTTC.

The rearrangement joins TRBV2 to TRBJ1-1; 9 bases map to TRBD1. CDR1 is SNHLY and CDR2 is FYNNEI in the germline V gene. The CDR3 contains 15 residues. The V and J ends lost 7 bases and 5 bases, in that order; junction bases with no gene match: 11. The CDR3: CASTLGQGVWTEAFF. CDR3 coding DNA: TGTGCCAGCACCCTGGGACAGGGTGTTTGGACTGAAGCTTTCTTT.

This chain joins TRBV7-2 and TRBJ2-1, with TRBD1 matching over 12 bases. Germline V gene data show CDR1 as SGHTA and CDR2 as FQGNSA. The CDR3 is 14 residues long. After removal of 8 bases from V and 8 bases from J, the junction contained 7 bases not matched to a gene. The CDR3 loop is CASLRGQGADEQFF. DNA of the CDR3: TGTGCCAGCTTAAGGGGACAGGGGGCCGATGAGCAGTTCTTC.

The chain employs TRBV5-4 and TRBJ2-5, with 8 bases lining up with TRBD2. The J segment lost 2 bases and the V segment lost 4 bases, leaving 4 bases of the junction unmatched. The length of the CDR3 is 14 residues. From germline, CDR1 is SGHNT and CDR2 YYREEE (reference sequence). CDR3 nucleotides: TGTGCCAGCAGCCGAGCGGGGGTTCAAGAGACCCAGTACTTC. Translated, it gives CASSRAGVQETQYF.

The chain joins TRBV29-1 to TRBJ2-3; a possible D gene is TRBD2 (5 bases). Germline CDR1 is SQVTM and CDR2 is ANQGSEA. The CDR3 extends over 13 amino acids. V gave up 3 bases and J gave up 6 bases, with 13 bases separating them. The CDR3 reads CSVDGLIRDTQYF. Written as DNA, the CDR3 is TGCAGCGTTGATGGACTCATTAGGGATACGCAGTATTTT.

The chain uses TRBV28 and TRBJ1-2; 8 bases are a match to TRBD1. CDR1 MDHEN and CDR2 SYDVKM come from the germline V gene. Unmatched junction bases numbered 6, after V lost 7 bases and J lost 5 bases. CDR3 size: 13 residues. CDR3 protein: CASTLTGAYGYTF. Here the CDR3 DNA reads TGTGCCAGCACCCTGACAGGGGCTTATGGCTACACCTTC.

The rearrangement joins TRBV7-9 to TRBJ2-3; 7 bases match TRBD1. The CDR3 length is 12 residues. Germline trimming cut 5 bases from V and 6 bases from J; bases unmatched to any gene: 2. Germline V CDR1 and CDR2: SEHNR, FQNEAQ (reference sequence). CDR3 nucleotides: TGTGCCAGCAGCCCGACAGGGGATACGCAGTATTTT. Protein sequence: CASSPTGDTQYF.

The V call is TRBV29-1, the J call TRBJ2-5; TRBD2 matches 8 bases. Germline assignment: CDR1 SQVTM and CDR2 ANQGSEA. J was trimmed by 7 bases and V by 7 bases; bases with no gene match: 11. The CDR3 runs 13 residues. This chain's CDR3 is CSAPPAGAVTQYF. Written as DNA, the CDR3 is TGCAGCGCCCCCCCAGCGGGGGCTGTGACCCAGTACTTC. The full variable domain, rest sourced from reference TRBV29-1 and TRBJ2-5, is SAVISQKPSRDICQRGTSLTIQCQVDSQVTMMFWYRQQPGQSLTLIATANQGSEATYESGFVIDKFPISRPNLTFSTLTVSNMSPEDSSIYLCSAPPAGAVTQYFGPGTRLLVL.

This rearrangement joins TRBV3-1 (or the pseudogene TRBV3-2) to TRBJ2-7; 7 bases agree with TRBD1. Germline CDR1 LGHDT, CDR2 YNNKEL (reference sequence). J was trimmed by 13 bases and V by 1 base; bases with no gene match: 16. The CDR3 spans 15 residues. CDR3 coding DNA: TGTGCCAGCAGCCAAGTGGGGACAGACCCAGAACGAGAATACTTC. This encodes CASSQVGTDPEREYF.

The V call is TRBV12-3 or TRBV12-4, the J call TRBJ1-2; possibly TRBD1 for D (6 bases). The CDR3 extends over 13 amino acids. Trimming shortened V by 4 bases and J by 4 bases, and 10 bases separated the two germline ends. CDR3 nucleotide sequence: TGTGCCAGCAGTTCAGGGACACTCTATGGCTACACCTTC. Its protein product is CASSSGTLYGYTF.

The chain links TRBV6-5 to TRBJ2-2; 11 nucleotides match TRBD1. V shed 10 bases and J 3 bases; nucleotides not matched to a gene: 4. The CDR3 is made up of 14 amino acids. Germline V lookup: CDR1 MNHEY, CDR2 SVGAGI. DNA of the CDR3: TGTGCCACAGGACAGGGGGCTTACACCGGGGAGCTGTTTTTT. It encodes CATGQGAYTGELFF.

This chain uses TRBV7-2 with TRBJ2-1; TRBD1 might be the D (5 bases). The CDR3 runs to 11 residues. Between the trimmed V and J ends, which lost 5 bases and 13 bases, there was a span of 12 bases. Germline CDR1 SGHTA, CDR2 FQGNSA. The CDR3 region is CASSPKTDQFF. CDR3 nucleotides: TGTGCCAGCAGCCCAAAGACAGACCAGTTCTTC. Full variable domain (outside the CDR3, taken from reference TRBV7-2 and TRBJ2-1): GAGVSQSPSNKVTEKGKDVELRCDPISGHTALYWYRQSLGQGLEFLIYFQGNSAPDKSGLPSDRFSAERTGGSVSTLTIQRTQQEDSAVYLCASSPKTDQFFGPGTRLTVL.

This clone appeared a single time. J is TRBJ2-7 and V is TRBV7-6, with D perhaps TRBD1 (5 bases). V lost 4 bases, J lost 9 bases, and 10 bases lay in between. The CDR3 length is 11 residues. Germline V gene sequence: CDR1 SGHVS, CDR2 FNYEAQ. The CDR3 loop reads CASSSSQGQYF. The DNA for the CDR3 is TGTGCCAGCAGCTCCAGTCAGGGGCAGTACTTC.

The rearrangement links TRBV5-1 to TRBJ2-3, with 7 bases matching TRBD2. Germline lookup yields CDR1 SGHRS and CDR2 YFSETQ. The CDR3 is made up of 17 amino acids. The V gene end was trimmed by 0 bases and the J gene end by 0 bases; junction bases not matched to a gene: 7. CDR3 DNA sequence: TGCGCCAGCAGCTTGGCCGTCGCTAGCGGTAGCACAGATACGCAGTATTTT. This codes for CASSLAVASGSTDTQYF.

The CDR3 protein is CASRSPDRGNYGYTF. CDR3 in DNA: TGCGCCAGCCGGAGCCCCGACAGGGGCAACTATGGCTACACCTTC. The chain employs TRBV5-1 and TRBJ1-2; 8 bases are shared with TRBD1. CDR3 length equals 15 residues. After removal of 7 bases from V and 2 bases from J, the junction contained 10 bases not matched to a gene. CDR1 is SGHRS, CDR2 YFSETQ, per germline.

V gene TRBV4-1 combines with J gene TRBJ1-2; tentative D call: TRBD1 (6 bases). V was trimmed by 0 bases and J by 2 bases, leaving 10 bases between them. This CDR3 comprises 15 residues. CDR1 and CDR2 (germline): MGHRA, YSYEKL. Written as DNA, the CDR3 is TGCGCCAGCAGCCAAGATGGGACATCGAACTATGGCTACACCTTC. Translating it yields CASSQDGTSNYGYTF.

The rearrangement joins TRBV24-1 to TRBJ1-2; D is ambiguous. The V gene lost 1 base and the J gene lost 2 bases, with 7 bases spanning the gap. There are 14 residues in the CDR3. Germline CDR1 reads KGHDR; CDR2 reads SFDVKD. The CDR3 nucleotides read TGTGCCACCAGTGATTTAGCCTCCAACTATGGCTACACCTTC. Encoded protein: CATSDLASNYGYTF.

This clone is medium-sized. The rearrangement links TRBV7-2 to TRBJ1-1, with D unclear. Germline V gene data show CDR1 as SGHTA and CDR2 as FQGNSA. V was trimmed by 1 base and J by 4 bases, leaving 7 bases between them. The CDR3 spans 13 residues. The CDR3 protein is CASSLEPSTEAFF. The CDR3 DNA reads TGTGCCAGCAGCTTAGAACCGAGCACTGAAGCTTTCTTT. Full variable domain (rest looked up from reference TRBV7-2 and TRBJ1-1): GAGVSQSPSNKVTEKGKDVELRCDPISGHTALYWYRQSLGQGLEFLIYFQGNSAPDKSGLPSDRFSAERTGGSVSTLTIQRTQQEDSAVYLCASSLEPSTEAFFGQGTRLTVV.

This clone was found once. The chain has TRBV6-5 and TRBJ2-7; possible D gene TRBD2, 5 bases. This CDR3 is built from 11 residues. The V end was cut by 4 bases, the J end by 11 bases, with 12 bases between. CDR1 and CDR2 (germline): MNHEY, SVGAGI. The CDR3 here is CASSSGMQKYF. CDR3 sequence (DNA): TGTGCCAGCAGTTCCGGGATGCAGAAGTACTTC.

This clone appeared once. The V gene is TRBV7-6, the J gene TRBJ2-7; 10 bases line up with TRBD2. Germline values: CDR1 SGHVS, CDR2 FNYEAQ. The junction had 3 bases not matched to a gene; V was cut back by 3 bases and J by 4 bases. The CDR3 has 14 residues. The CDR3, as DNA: TGTGCCAGCAGCTTCCTAGCGGGGGAGTACGAGCAGTACTTC. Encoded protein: CASSFLAGEYEQYF.

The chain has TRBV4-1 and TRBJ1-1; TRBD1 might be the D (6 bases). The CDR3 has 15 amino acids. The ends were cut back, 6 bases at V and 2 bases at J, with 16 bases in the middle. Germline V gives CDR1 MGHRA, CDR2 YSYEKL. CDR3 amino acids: CASRVAGGTNTEAFF. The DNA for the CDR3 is TGCGCCAGCAGGGTTGCGGGGGGGACAAACACTGAAGCTTTCTTT.

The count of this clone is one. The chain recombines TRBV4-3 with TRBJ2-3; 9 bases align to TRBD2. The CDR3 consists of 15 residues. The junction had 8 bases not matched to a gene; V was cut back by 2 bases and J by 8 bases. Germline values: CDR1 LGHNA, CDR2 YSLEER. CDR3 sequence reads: CASSQSSGVGGTQYF. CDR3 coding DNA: TGCGCCAGCAGCCAATCTAGCGGGGTCGGAGGTACGCAGTATTTT.

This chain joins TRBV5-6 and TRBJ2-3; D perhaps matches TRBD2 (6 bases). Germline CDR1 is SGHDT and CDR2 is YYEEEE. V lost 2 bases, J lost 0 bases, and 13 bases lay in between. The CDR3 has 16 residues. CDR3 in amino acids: CASSFAGRGSTDTQYF. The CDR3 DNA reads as TGTGCCAGCAGCTTTGCGGGACGGGGGAGCACAGATACGCAGTATTTT. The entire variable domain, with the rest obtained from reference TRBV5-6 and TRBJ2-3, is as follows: DAGVTQSPTHLIKTRGQQVTLRCSPKSGHDTVSWYQQALGQGPQFIFQYYEEEERQRGNFPDRFSGHQFPNYSSELNVNALLLGDSALYLCASSFAGRGSTDTQYFGPGTRLTVL.

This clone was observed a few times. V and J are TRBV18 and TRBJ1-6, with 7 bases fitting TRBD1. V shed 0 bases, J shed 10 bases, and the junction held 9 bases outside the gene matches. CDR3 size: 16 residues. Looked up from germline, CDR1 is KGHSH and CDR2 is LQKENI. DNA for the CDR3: TGTGCCAGCTCACCACCGGGACAGCTGGGGAGATCACCCCTCCACTTT. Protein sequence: CASSPPGQLGRSPLHF.

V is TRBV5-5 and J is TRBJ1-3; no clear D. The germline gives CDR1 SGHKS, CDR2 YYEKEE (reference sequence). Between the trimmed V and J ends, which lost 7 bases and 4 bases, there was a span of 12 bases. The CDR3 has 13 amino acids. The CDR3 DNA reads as TGTGCCAGCGGCACCATAACGGGAAACACCATATATTTT. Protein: CASGTITGNTIYF. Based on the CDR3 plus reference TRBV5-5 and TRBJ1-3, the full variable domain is DAGVTQSPTHLIKTRGQQVTLRCSPISGHKSVSWYQQVLGQGPQFIFQYYEKEERGRGNFPDRFSARQFPNYSSELNVNALLLGDSALYLCASGTITGNTIYFGEGSWLTVV.

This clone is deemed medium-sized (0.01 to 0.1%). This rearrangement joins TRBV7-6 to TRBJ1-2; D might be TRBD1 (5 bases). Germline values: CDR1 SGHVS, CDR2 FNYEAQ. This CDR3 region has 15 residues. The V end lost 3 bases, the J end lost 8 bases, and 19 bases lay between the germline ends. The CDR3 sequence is CASSFGTTPTNGYTF. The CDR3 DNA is TGTGCCAGCAGCTTCGGGACTACCCCTACTAACGGCTACACCTTC. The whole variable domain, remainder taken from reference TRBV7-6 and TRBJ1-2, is GAGVSQSPRYKVTKRGQDVALRCDPISGHVSLYWYRQALGQGPEFLTYFNYEAQQDKSGLPNDRFSAERPEGSISTLTIQRTEQRDSAMYRCASSFGTTPTNGYTFGSGTRLTVV.

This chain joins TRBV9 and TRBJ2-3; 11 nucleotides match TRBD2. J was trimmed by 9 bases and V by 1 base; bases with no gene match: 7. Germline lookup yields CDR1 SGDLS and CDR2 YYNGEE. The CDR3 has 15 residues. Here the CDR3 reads CASSVFASGGPTQYF. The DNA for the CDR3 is TGTGCCAGCAGCGTATTCGCTAGCGGGGGGCCGACGCAGTATTTT.

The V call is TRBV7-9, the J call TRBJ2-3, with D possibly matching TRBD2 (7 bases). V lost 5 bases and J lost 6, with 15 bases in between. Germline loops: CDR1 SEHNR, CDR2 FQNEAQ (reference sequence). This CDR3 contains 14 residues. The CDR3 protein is CASSPGGPIDTQYF. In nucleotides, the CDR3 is TGTGCCAGCAGCCCCGGGGGGCCGATCGATACGCAGTATTTT.

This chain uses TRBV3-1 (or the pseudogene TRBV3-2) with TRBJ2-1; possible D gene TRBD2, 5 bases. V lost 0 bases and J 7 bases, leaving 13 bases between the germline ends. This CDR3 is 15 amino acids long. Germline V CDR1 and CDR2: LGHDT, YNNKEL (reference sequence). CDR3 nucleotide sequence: TGTGCCAGCAGCCAAGAACGAGGAGCGGCGAATGAGCAGTTCTTC. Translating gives CASSQERGAANEQFF.